This entry is about one T cell receptor beta chain. The antigen remains undetermined. This entry comes from a study of graft-versus-host responses after intestinal transplantation. For the study at large: Grafts were multivisceral, liver-intestinal, or isolated intestinal.

General study points: In recipient marrow, GvH clones were found, and some appeared first in ileum or blood. Maximum circulating GvH clone levels tracked with early post-transplant HvG decreases.

The data were produced by immunoSEQ multiplex PCR, yet TCRdb's version contains in-frame clones alone and is incomplete. The data show 25,000 or so clones, 85% to 95% seen once. V lost 0 bases, J lost 5 bases, and 10 bases lay in between. Germline V CDR1 and CDR2: MNHNS, SASEGT. CDR3 length: 15 amino acids. This TCR came from a human patient who received an intestinal transplant, so some T cells may come from the graft donor. Material: PBMCs, obtained roughly 38 days after intestinal transplant. V and J are TRBV6-1 and TRBJ2-2; D tentatively fits TRBD1 or TRBD2 (5 bases each). CDR3 in DNA: TGTGCCAGCAGTGAAGCGAATGGGGGAACCGGGGAGCTGTTTTTT. Translated: CASSEANGGTGELFF.